Following are 10 T cell receptor beta chains from one sample sequenced in a study of T cells in tumors after PD-1 blockade. The assay was immunoSEQ multiplex PCR, and TCRdb's table has in-frame clones only and misses some. The sample yields around 50,000 clones, approximately 80% seen once. This specimen consisted of PBMCs, obtained before anti-PD-1 therapy. The receptors were gathered from a human donor with advanced basal cell or squamous cell carcinoma (not recorded which).

This sequence joins TRBV10-2 and TRBJ1-1, with unresolved D. The V gene's germline CDR1 is WSHSY and CDR2 SAAADI. Trimming shortened V by 2 bases and J by 6 bases, and 7 bases separated the two germline ends. This CDR3 contains 12 residues. The CDR3 reads CASSEGRAEAFF. Here the CDR3 DNA reads TGCGCCAGCAGTGAGGGAAGGGCTGAAGCTTTCTTT.

The V and J genes are TRBV7-3 and TRBJ1-1; D is unresolved. CDR3 length: 13 residues. The V gene lost 5 bases and the J gene lost 6 bases, with 13 bases spanning the gap. From germline, CDR1 is SGHTA and CDR2 FQGTGA. The CDR3 bases are TGTGCCAGCAGCGTCGCCGAACTCTCTGAAGCTTTCTTT. Encoded protein: CASSVAELSEAFF. The full variable domain, with the rest looked up from reference TRBV7-3 and TRBJ1-1, is GAGVSQTPSNKVTEKGKYVELRCDPISGHTALYWYRQSLGQGPEFLIYFQGTGAADDSGLPNDRFFAVRPEGSVSTLKIQRTERGDSAVYLCASSVAELSEAFFGQGTRLTVV.

The V gene is TRBV9, the J gene TRBJ2-3; 10 bases are shared with TRBD1. V lost 10 bases and J lost 5; bases outside the gene matches: 10. This CDR3 has 14 residues. From germline, CDR1 is SGDLS and CDR2 YYNGEE. CDR3 region: CASSGTGVGDTQYF. DNA of the CDR3: TGTGCCTCTTCCGGGACAGGGGTGGGAGATACGCAGTATTTT. The complete variable domain, with remaining parts taken from reference TRBV9 and TRBJ2-3, reads DSGVTQTPKHLITATGQRVTLRCSPRSGDLSVYWYQQSLDQGLQFLIQYYNGEERAKGNILERFSAQQFPDLHSELNLSSLELGDSALYFCASSGTGVGDTQYFGPGTRLTVL.

J is TRBJ2-1 and V is TRBV3-1 (or the pseudogene TRBV3-2), with D perhaps TRBD1 or TRBD2 (5 bases each). This CDR3 has 13 residues. Trimming took off 1 base at V and 12 bases at J, with 13 bases between the two ends. The germline CDR1 and CDR2 sequences are LGHDT and YNNKEL (reference sequence). The CDR3 DNA reads TGTGCCAGCAGCCAAGGACCTGGGACCTCGCAGTTCTTC. Residues: CASSQGPGTSQFF.

The chain employs TRBV5-6 and TRBJ1-5, with 7 bases that match TRBD1. CDR3 length equals 14 residues. V gave up 3 bases and J gave up 5 bases; unmatched junction bases: 5. Germline assignment: CDR1 SGHDT and CDR2 YYEEEE. The CDR3 region is CASSSLQGDQPQHF. Written as DNA, the CDR3 is TGTGCCAGCAGCTCGCTCCAGGGGGATCAGCCCCAGCATTTT.

This sequence joins TRBV6-6 and TRBJ2-1; the match to TRBD2 covers 10 bases. Trimming took 8 bases from V and 4 from J; bases not matched to a gene: 2. Germline V gives CDR1 MNHNY, CDR2 SVGAGI (reference sequence). The CDR3 totals 13 residues. CDR3 residues: CASGLAVYNEQFF. CDR3 nucleotides: TGTGCCAGCGGACTAGCGGTATACAATGAGCAGTTCTTC.

The count of this clone is one. This rearrangement joins TRBV18 to TRBJ1-4, with 7 nucleotides matching TRBD1. The CDR3 has 14 amino acids. V was clipped by 5 bases and J by 5 bases; unmatched bases: 5. Germline CDR1 is KGHSH and CDR2 is LQKENI. CDR3 coding DNA: TGTGCCAGCTCAGAGGGACAGACAAATGAAAAACTGTTTTTT. This codes for CASSEGQTNEKLFF.

The rearrangement uses TRBV15 and TRBJ2-1; the D gene is possibly TRBD1 (5 bases). There are 15 residues in the CDR3. V lost 0 bases to trimming and J lost 6 bases, with 12 bases between them. Germline V gene lookup returns CDR1 LNHNV and CDR2 YYDKDF (reference sequence). The CDR3 loop is CATSRDRSGINEQFF. The DNA for the CDR3 is TGTGCCACCAGCAGAGATCGATCAGGGATCAATGAGCAGTTCTTC. Variable domain in full (rest from reference TRBV15 and TRBJ2-1): DAMVIQNPRYQVTQFGKPVTLSCSQTLNHNVMYWYQQKSSQAPKLLFHYYDKDFNNEADTPDNFQSRRPNTSFCFLDIRSPGLGDTAMYLCATSRDRSGINEQFFGPGTRLTVL.

The chain recombines TRBV18 with TRBJ1-4; no reliable D call. Germline loops: CDR1 KGHSH, CDR2 LQKENI. The V and J ends lost 3 bases and 0 bases respectively, with 5 bases between them. This CDR3 has 14 amino acids. The CDR3 here is CASSPLATNEKLFF. DNA of the CDR3: TGTGCCAGCTCACCCCTCGCAACTAATGAAAAACTGTTTTTT.

V is TRBV5-8 and J is TRBJ2-7, with 10 bases that match TRBD1. The CDR3 is made up of 16 amino acids. Germline trimming cut 3 bases from V and 5 bases from J; bases unmatched to any gene: 11. Per the germline V gene, CDR1 is SGHTS and CDR2 is YDEGEE. The CDR3 nucleotides are TGTGCCAGCAGCTCGACTCGGTGGGGACAGGGGAACGAGCAGTACTTC. Encoded protein: CASSSTRWGQGNEQYF.